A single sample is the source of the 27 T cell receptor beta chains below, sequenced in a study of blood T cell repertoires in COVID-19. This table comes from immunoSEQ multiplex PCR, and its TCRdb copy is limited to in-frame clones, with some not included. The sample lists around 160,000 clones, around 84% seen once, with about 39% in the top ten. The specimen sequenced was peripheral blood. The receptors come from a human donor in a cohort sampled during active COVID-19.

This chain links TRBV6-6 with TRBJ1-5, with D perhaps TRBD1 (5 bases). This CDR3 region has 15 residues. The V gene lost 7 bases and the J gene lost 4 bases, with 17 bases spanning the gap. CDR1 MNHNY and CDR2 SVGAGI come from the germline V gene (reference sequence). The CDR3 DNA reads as TGTGCCAGCACGAAACTGGGGGGTAATAATCAGCCCCAGCATTTT. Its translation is CASTKLGGNNQPQHF.

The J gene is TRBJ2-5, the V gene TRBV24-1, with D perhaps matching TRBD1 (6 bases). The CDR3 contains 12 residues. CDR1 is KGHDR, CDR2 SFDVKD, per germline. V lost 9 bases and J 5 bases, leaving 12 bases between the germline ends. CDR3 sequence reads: CATLYRVETQYF. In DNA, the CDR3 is TGTGCCACCCTTTACAGGGTTGAGACCCAGTACTTC.

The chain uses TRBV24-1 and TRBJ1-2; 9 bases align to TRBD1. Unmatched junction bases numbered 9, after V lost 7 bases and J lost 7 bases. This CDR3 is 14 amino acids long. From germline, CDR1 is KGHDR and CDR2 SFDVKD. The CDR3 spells CATRGGDRVGGYTF. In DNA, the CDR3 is TGTGCCACCAGGGGGGGGGACAGGGTAGGTGGCTACACCTTC.

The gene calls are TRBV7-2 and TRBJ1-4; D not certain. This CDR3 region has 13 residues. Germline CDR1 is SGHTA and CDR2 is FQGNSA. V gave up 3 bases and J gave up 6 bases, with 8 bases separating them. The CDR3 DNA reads TGTGCCAGCAGCTTGTTCGGGGATGAAAAACTGTTTTTT. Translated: CASSLFGDEKLFF.

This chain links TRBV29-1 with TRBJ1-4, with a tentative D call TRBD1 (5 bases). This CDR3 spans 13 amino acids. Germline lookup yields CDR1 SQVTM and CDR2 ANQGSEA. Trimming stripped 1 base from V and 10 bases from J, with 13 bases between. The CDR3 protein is CSVEGQAGGKLFF. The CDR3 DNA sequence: TGCAGCGTTGAAGGGCAGGCCGGGGGAAAACTGTTTTTT.

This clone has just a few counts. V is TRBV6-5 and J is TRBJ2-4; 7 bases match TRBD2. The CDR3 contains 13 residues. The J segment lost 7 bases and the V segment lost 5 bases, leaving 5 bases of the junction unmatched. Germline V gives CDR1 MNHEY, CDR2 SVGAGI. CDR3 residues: CASSKGGSNIQYF. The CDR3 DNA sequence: TGTGCCAGCAGTAAGGGCGGGAGTAACATTCAGTACTTC.

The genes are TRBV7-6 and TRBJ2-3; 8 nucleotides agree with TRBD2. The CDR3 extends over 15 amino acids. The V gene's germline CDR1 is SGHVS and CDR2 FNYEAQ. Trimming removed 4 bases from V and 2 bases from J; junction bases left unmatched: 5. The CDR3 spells CASSSLAGFTDTQYF. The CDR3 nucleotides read TGTGCCAGCAGCTCTCTAGCGGGCTTCACAGATACGCAGTATTTT.

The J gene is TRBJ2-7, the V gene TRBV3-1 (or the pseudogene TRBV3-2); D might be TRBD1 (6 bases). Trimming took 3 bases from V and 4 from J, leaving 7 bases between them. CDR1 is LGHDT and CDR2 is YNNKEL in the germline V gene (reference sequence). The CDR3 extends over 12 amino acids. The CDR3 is CASSQTGYEQYF. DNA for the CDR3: TGTGCCAGCAGCCAGACAGGATACGAGCAGTACTTC.

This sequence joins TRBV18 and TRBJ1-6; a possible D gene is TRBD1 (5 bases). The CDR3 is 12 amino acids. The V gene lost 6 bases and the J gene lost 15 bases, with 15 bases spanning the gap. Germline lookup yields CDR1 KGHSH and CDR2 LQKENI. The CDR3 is CASSQLPGLLHF. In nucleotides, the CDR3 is TGTGCCAGCTCCCAACTCCCAGGGCTCCTCCACTTT.

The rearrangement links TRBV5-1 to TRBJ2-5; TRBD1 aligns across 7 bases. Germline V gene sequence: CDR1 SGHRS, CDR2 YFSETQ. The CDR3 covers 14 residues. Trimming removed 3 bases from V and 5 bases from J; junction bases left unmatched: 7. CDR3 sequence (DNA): TGCGCCAGCAGCTCCACAGGGGATAAGGAGACCCAGTACTTC. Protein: CASSSTGDKETQYF.

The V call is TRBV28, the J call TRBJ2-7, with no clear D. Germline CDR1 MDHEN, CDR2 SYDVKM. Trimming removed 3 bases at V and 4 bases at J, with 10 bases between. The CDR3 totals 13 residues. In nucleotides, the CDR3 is TGTGCCAGCAGTTTCCCCCCTACTTACGAGCAGTACTTC. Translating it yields CASSFPPTYEQYF.

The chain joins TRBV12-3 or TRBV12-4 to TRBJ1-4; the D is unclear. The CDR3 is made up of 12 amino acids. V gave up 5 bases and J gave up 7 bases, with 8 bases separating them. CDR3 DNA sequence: TGTGCCAGCAGTAGAAACACTGAAAAACTGTTTTTT. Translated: CASSRNTEKLFF.

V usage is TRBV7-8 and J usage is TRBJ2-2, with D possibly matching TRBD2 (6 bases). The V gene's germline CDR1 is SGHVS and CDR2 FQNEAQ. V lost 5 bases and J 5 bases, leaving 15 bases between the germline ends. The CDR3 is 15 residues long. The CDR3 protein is CASSKNGGETGELFF. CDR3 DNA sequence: TGTGCCAGCAGCAAAAACGGCGGGGAAACCGGGGAGCTGTTTTTT.

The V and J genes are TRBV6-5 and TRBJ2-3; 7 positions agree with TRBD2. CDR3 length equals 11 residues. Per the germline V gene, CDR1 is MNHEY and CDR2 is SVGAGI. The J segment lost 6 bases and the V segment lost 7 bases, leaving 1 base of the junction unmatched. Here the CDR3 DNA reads TGTGCCAGCATGGGGGGGGATACGCAGTATTTT. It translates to CASMGGDTQYF.

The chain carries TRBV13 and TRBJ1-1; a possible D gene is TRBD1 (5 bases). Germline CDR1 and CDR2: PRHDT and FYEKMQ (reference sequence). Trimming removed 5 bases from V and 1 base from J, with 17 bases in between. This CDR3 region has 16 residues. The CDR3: CASSGAFWQGNTEAFF. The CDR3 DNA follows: TGTGCCAGCAGCGGCGCCTTTTGGCAGGGGAACACTGAAGCTTTCTTT.

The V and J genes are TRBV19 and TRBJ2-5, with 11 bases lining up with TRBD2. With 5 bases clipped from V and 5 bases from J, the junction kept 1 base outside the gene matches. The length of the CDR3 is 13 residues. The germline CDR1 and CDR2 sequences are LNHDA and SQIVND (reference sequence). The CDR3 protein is CASSWTSGETQYF. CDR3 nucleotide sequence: TGTGCCAGTAGTTGGACTAGCGGGGAGACCCAGTACTTC.

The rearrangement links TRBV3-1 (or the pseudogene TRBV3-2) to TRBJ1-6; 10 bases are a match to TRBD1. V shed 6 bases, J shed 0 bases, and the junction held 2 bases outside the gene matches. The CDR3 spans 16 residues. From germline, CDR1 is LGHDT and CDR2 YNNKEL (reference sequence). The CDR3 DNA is TGTGCCAGCAGAAGGGACAGGGGCTCCTATAATTCACCCCTCCACTTT. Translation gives CASRRDRGSYNSPLHF.

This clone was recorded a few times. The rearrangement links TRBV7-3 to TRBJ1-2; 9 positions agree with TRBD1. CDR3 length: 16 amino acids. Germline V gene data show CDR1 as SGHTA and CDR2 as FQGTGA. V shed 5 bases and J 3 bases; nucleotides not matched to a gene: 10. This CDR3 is CASSPYGTGIDYGYTF. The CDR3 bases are TGTGCCAGCAGCCCATACGGGACAGGGATCGACTATGGCTACACCTTC.

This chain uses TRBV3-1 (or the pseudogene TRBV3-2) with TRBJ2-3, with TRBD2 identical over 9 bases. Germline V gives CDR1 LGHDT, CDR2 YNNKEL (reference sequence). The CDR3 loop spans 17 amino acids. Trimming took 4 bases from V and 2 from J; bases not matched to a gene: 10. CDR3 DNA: TGTGCCAGCAGCCGCTTGGGGAGCGGGGGGCCCACAGATACGCAGTATTTT. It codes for CASSRLGSGGPTDTQYF.

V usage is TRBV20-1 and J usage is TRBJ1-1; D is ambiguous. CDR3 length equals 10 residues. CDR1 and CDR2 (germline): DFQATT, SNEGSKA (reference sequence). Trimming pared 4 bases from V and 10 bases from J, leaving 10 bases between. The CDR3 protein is CSATLSSAFF. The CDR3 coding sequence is TGCAGTGCTACTTTATCCTCAGCTTTCTTT.

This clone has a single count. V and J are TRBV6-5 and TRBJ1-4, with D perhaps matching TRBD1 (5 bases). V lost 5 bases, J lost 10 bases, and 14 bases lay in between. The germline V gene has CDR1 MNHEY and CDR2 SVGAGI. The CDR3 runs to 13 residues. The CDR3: CASSRGGSGKLFF. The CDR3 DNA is TGTGCCAGCAGTAGGGGTGGGTCGGGAAAACTGTTTTTT.

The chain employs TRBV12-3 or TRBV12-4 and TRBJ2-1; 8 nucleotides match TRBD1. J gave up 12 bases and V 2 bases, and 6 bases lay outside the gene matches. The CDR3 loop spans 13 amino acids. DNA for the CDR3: TGTGCCAGCAGTTTAAGTCAGGGGGCAATGCAGTTCTTC. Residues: CASSLSQGAMQFF.

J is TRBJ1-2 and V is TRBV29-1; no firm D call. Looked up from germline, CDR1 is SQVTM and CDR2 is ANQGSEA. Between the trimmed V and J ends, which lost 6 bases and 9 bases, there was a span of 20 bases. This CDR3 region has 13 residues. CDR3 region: CSVATESLGRYTF. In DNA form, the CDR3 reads TGCAGCGTAGCCACCGAAAGCCTCGGTCGCTACACCTTC.

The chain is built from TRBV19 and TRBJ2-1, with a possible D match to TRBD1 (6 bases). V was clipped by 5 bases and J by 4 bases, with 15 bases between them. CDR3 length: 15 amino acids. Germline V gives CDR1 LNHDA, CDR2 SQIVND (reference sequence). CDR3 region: CASSDPGTLYNEQFF. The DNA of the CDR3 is TGTGCCAGTAGTGACCCCGGGACACTGTACAATGAGCAGTTCTTC.

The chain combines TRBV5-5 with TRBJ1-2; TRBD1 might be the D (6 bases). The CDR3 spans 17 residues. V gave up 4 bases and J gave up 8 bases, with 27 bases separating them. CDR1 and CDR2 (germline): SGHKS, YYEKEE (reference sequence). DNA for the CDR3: TGTGCCAGCAGCAACACCGGGAGGGACACCATCTTACGAGGCTACACCTTC. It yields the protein CASSNTGRDTILRGYTF.

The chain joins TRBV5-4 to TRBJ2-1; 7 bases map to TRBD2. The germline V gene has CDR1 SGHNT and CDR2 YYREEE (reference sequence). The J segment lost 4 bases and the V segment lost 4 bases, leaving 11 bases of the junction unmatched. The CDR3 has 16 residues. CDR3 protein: CASSRTSRGDYNEQFF. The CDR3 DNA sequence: TGTGCCAGCAGCAGAACTAGCCGGGGGGATTACAATGAGCAGTTCTTC.

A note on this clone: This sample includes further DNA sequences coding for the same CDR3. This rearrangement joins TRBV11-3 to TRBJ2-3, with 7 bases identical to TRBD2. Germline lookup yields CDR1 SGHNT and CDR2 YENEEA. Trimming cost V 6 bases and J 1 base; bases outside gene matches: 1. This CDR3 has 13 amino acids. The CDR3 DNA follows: TGTGCCAGCAGTCGGGGGGGCACAGATACGCAGTATTTT. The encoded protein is CASSRGGTDTQYF.